This record looks at one T cell receptor beta chain sequence and its context. Participants spanned ages about 18 to 90 years and resided in roughly 22 US areas. The table came from immunoSEQ multiplex PCR; TCRdb's copy has only in-frame clones and leaves some out. The data contain approximately 400,000 clones, around four fifths of them singletons. The CDR3 consists of 15 residues. With 4 bases clipped from V and 5 bases from J, the junction kept 9 bases outside the gene matches. Germline CDR1 SEHNR, CDR2 FQNEAQ (reference sequence). This sample is part of a study of blood T cell repertoires in COVID-19. On the study more broadly: PBMCs, B-cell-depleted T cells, or T cells were the source of the cDNA or gDNA that made up the material.

The clonotype originates from a woman in her 50s who had recovered from COVID-19. The sample was PBMCs or T cells enriched from blood (not recorded which). The rearrangement uses TRBV7-9 and TRBJ2-7; 9 nucleotides agree with TRBD1. The chain's CDR3 is CASSSRQGDLDEQYF. CDR3 nucleotides: TGTGCCAGCAGCTCAAGACAGGGGGACCTCGACGAGCAGTACTTC.